Described below is a single TCR beta chain sequence and its context. What it binds is unknown. This record comes from a study of shared clonotypes between healthy human individuals. Turning to the study itself: Per donor, three plates held CD4 naive cells, three held CD4 memory, two held CD8 naive and one held CD8 memory.

J was trimmed by 2 bases and V by 6 bases; bases with no gene match: 15. The germline gives CDR1 MDHEN, CDR2 SYDVKM. This CDR3 is 18 amino acids long. The assay was immunoSEQ multiplex PCR, and TCRdb's table has in-frame clones only and misses some. The table shows 2,500,000 or so clones, with around 92% occurring only once. Overall study findings and caveats: Among donors, clonotype sharing was expected to be affected by sequencing depth. The four-donor shared clonotypes exceeded non-shared clonotypes in generation probability, with non-shared ones scoring lower.

In the CD4+ fraction, cells were divided into CD45RA+ naive and CD45RA-negative memory subsets. Input material: naive CD4+ T cells from PBMCs. Subset defined: CD45RA+ positively selected. This chain joins TRBV28 and TRBJ1-2; TRBD1 matches 10 bases. The TCR comes from a man younger than 30 in good health. Some clones in this sample may be carry-over from other donors' samples. The CDR3 coding sequence is TGTGCCAGCAGCGTCCGACGGGACAGGGGTATGAGGAACTATGGCTACACCTTC. This translates into CASSVRRDRGMRNYGYTF.